Presented here are 16 T cell receptor beta chains from one specimen sequenced in a study of shared clonotypes between healthy human individuals. Produced via immunoSEQ multiplex PCR; TCRdb's table is partial and in-frame only. The sample has 950,000 to 1,100,000 clones; approximately 72% are singletons. What was sequenced was memory CD4+ T cells sorted from blood. Subset denoted: CD45RA-negative fraction. These receptors came from a man younger than 35 in good health.

This chain joins TRBV7-2 and TRBJ1-4; D gene uncertain. Trimming left V 1 base short and J 5 bases short, with 14 bases between. Germline loops: CDR1 SGHTA, CDR2 FQGNSA. This CDR3 has 16 residues. The CDR3 coding sequence is TGTGCCAGCAGCTTAGGGTCCAGTGGCGGGAATGAAAAACTGTTTTTT. This translates into CASSLGSSGGNEKLFF.

The rearrangement joins TRBV5-4 to TRBJ2-3, with TRBD1 matching 7 bases. Germline V lookup: CDR1 SGHNT, CDR2 YYREEE (reference sequence). Trimming took 4 bases from V and 3 from J; bases not matched to a gene: 5. The CDR3 is 14 amino acids. The CDR3 is CASSVGTVTDTQYF. DNA for the CDR3: TGTGCCAGCAGCGTAGGGACAGTGACAGATACGCAGTATTTT.

About this clone itself: This specimen includes other DNA sequences encoding the same CDR3. The chain carries TRBV30 and TRBJ1-5; possible D gene TRBD1, 5 bases. Germline CDR1 and CDR2: GTSNPN and SVGIG (reference sequence). The CDR3 is 15 amino acids. V lost 0 bases to trimming and J lost 0 bases, with 9 bases between them. The CDR3 DNA sequence: TGTGCCTGGAGTGTGGGGGGAAATAGCAATCAGCCCCAGCATTTT. Its protein is CAWSVGGNSNQPQHF.

The V call is TRBV5-1, the J call TRBJ2-7; D remains unclear. Per the germline V gene, CDR1 is SGHRS and CDR2 is YFSETQ. This CDR3 is 14 amino acids long. V lost 0 bases to trimming and J lost 3 bases, with 10 bases between them. DNA for the CDR3: TGCGCCAGCAGCTTGGGTCAGACACACTACGAGCAGTACTTC. As protein: CASSLGQTHYEQYF.

The chain has TRBV11-3 and TRBJ2-1; the match to TRBD2 covers 7 bases. Trimming took 2 bases from V and 4 from J; bases not matched to a gene: 5. Germline V lookup: CDR1 SGHNT, CDR2 YENEEA. The CDR3 consists of 15 residues. The CDR3 DNA is TGTGCCAGCAGCTTATCTGGGGGAGGGTACAATGAGCAGTTCTTC. The encoded protein is CASSLSGGGYNEQFF.

Remarks on this clone: Relative to the germline gene, one junction end is altered; a read error may explain this. The V and J genes are TRBV5-4 and TRBJ1-5; 8 bases line up with TRBD1. This CDR3 comprises 15 residues. Per the germline V gene, CDR1 is SGHNT and CDR2 is YYREEE (reference sequence). This chain's CDR3 is CACSQGADSNQPQHF. Written as DNA, the CDR3 is TGTGCCTGCAGCCAGGGGGCAGATAGCAATCAGCCCCAGCATTTT.

The CDR3 loop reads CASSPSGALSGELFF. The CDR3 nucleotides are TGTGCCAGCAGCCCTTCCGGGGCCCTCTCCGGGGAGCTGTTTTTT. The V and J genes are TRBV7-2 and TRBJ2-2; D assignment may be TRBD1 or TRBD2 (5 bases each). This CDR3 is built from 15 residues. CDR1 and CDR2 from the germline V gene are SGHTA and FQGNSA. V lost 5 bases and J 6 bases, leaving 16 bases between the germline ends.

The V gene is TRBV28, the J gene TRBJ1-2, with D unclear. CDR3 size: 11 residues. Germline V gives CDR1 MDHEN, CDR2 SYDVKM. CDR3 amino acids: CVVLANYGYTF. The CDR3, as DNA: TGTGTGGTCCTAGCTAACTATGGCTACACCTTC.

V gene TRBV14 combines with J gene TRBJ1-1; D gene unclear. This CDR3 spans 15 amino acids. V lost 1 base and J lost 3, with 12 bases in between. Germline V gene sequence: CDR1 SGHDN, CDR2 FVKESK. The chain's CDR3 is CASSQVSSGYTEAFF. The CDR3, as DNA: TGTGCCAGCAGCCAAGTATCCAGCGGATACACTGAAGCTTTCTTT.

The sample holds a few counts of this clone. The rearrangement uses TRBV2 and TRBJ2-2; 10 bases are shared with TRBD1. The germline CDR1 and CDR2 sequences are SNHLY and FYNNEI. The CDR3 contains 15 residues. V lost 8 bases to trimming and J lost 5 bases; unmatched junction nucleotides: 8. CDR3 DNA: TGTGCCAGCGGTAGACCGGGACAGGGGACCGGGGAGCTGTTTTTT. Translation gives CASGRPGQGTGELFF.

The chain couples TRBV29-1 to TRBJ1-1, with 9 bases aligning to TRBD1. The germline V gene encodes CDR1 SQVTM and CDR2 ANQGSEA. CDR3 length: 14 residues. V lost 5 bases to trimming and J lost 5 bases; unmatched junction nucleotides: 9. CDR3 in amino acids: CSVSGTGSGTEAFF. As DNA, the CDR3 is TGCAGCGTTTCCGGGACAGGGTCAGGGACTGAAGCTTTCTTT.

Only a few counts were recorded for this clone. The junction does not match germline at one end; this may be a read error. The chain couples TRBV29-1 to TRBJ2-3; 7 bases are a match to TRBD1. CDR3 length: 13 amino acids. Germline V gene data show CDR1 as SQVTM and CDR2 as ANQGSEA. CDR3 sequence: CSLDRADADTQYF. DNA of the CDR3: TGCAGCCTTGACAGGGCAGACGCAGATACGCAGTATTTT.

The chain employs TRBV29-1 and TRBJ2-3; no definite D call. Germline V gene data show CDR1 as SQVTM and CDR2 as ANQGSEA. Deletions cut 0 bases from V and 5 bases from J, with 6 bases between. This CDR3 spans 12 amino acids. Here the CDR3 reads CSVEDPGDTQYF. For the CDR3, the DNA is TGCAGCGTTGAAGATCCGGGAGATACGCAGTATTTT.

This clone was detected once. J is TRBJ1-4 and V is TRBV6-5, with D possibly matching TRBD1 (5 bases). Germline CDR1 and CDR2: MNHEY and SVGAGI. V was cut by 6 bases and J by 8 bases, with 16 bases left in between. The CDR3 runs 14 residues. CDR3 in DNA: TGTGCCAGCAGCCCCGGAGGGGTACAGGAAAAACTGTTTTTT. It codes for CASSPGGVQEKLFF.

V and J are TRBV10-1 and TRBJ2-3, with D maybe TRBD2 (5 bases). The CDR3 length is 15 residues. V shed 0 bases and J shed 2 bases, with 9 bases lying between them. CDR1 and CDR2 from the germline V gene are WNHNN and SYGVQD (reference sequence). The CDR3 here is CASSESTGYTDTQYF. DNA of the CDR3: TGCGCCAGCAGTGAGTCGACGGGGTACACAGATACGCAGTATTTT.

The rearrangement uses TRBV6-1 and TRBJ1-5; 7 bases align to TRBD1. This CDR3 comprises 14 residues. Germline lookup yields CDR1 MNHNS and CDR2 SASEGT. The V segment lost 6 bases and the J segment 9 bases; nucleotides outside the gene matches: 11. CDR3 amino acids: CASRGSQTGWPQHF. CDR3 bases: TGTGCCAGCAGGGGGAGTCAGACAGGGTGGCCCCAGCATTTT.